Below are 32 T cell receptor beta chains sequenced from a single sample in a study of Tregs in tolerant kidney transplant recipients. Generated by immunoSEQ multiplex PCR, the TCRdb table keeps only in-frame clones and is missing some. Here the sample spans about 64,000 clones, roughly 98% being singletons. Material: Tregs from blood, obtained before the transplant. These receptors came from a human donor who received a combined kidney and bone marrow transplant.

The CDR3 loop is CASSDRGALLAKNIQYF. The CDR3 region has the DNA TGTGCCAGCAGTGACAGGGGGGCACTCCTAGCCAAAAACATTCAGTACTTC. The chain has TRBV2 and TRBJ2-4; D is perhaps TRBD1 (7 bases). The CDR3 sequence is 17 residues long. Trimming cost V 3 bases and J 0 bases, with 15 bases left between them. CDR1 and CDR2 from the germline V gene are SNHLY and FYNNEI.

This rearrangement joins TRBV7-9 to TRBJ2-1, with 13 bases aligning to TRBD2. This CDR3 is built from 15 residues. The V and J ends lost 3 bases and 9 bases, in that order; junction bases with no gene match: 5. Germline V gene data show CDR1 as SEHNR and CDR2 as FQNEAQ (reference sequence). CDR3 coding DNA: TGTGCCAGCAGCTTGGGGACTAGCGGGGTTCGTGAGCAGTTCTTC. Its translation: CASSLGTSGVREQFF.

The chain joins TRBV7-6 to TRBJ2-1; 10 nucleotides align to TRBD2. The CDR3 covers 16 residues. V gave up 3 bases and J gave up 7 bases; unmatched junction bases: 9. The germline V gene has CDR1 SGHVS and CDR2 FNYEAQ. The CDR3 region is CASSFGGLAAGNEQFF. The CDR3 DNA is TGTGCCAGCAGCTTTGGTGGACTAGCGGCTGGGAATGAGCAGTTCTTC.

The chain uses TRBV2 and TRBJ1-6; D is unclear. Germline V gives CDR1 SNHLY, CDR2 FYNNEI. With 8 bases removed from V and 7 bases from J, the gap between germline ends came to 15 bases. The CDR3 consists of 14 residues. The CDR3, as DNA: TGTGCCAGCCGAGGGCCAGTCTGGAATTCACCCCTCCACTTT. Residues: CASRGPVWNSPLHF.

The chain employs TRBV7-8 and TRBJ2-7; possibly TRBD1 for D (6 bases). This CDR3 spans 14 amino acids. In germline, CDR1 is SGHVS, CDR2 FQNEAQ. Deletions cut 2 bases from V and 7 bases from J, with 15 bases between. The CDR3 loop is CASSLIAGVEEQYF. CDR3 in DNA: TGTGCCAGCAGCTTAATCGCAGGGGTCGAAGAGCAGTACTTC.

The chain joins TRBV27 to TRBJ2-1; 7 positions match TRBD1. Germline loops: CDR1 MNHEY, CDR2 SMNVEV (reference sequence). V lost 4 bases and J lost 2; bases outside the gene matches: 14. The CDR3 has 18 amino acids. DNA for the CDR3: TGTGCCAGCAGTTACGAGAAGGGGGCAAAGGGCCCCTACAATGAGCAGTTCTTC. It specifies CASSYEKGAKGPYNEQFF.

V and J are TRBV27 and TRBJ2-6; 7 bases line up with TRBD2. Germline values: CDR1 MNHEY, CDR2 SMNVEV (reference sequence). Unmatched junction bases numbered 11, after V lost 5 bases and J lost 1 base. There are 18 residues in the CDR3. The CDR3 spells CASSAVTSWRSGANVLTF. The DNA of the CDR3 is TGTGCCAGCAGTGCCGTGACTAGCTGGAGGTCTGGGGCCAACGTCCTGACTTTC.

The chain recombines TRBV11-3 with TRBJ1-1; D is perhaps TRBD1 (5 bases). Germline CDR1 and CDR2: SGHNT and YENEEA. Between the trimmed V and J ends, which lost 5 bases and 1 base, there was a span of 17 bases. The CDR3 extends over 16 amino acids. CDR3 protein: CASSASWGGKNTEAFF. The CDR3 DNA reads TGTGCCAGCAGCGCCTCGTGGGGGGGGAAGAACACTGAAGCTTTCTTT.

The chain employs TRBV7-2 and TRBJ1-2; TRBD1 is a possible D gene (5 bases). Trimming shortened V by 2 bases and J by 4 bases, and 14 bases separated the two germline ends. In germline, CDR1 is SGHTA, CDR2 FQGNSA. This CDR3 is built from 15 residues. The CDR3 protein is CASSLSSDSGYGYTF. The CDR3, as DNA: TGTGCCAGCAGCTTAAGTTCCGACAGTGGCTATGGCTACACCTTC. The full variable domain, completed using reference TRBV7-2 and TRBJ1-2, is GAGVSQSPSNKVTEKGKDVELRCDPISGHTALYWYRQSLGQGLEFLIYFQGNSAPDKSGLPSDRFSAERTGGSVSTLTIQRTQQEDSAVYLCASSLSSDSGYGYTFGSGTRLTVV.

The V and J genes are TRBV7-9 and TRBJ1-4; D gene uncertain. Germline loops: CDR1 SEHNR, CDR2 FQNEAQ (reference sequence). The ends were cut back, 4 bases at V and 7 bases at J, with 19 bases in the middle. There are 16 residues in the CDR3. The CDR3 reads CASSSFGSGKREKLFF. In nucleotides, the CDR3 is TGTGCCAGCAGCTCATTTGGATCCGGGAAACGTGAAAAACTGTTTTTT. Filled out from reference TRBV7-9 and TRBJ1-4, the complete variable domain reads DTGVSQNPRHKITKRGQNVTFRCDPISEHNRLYWYRQTLGQGPEFLTYFQNEAQLEKSRLLSDRFSAERPKGSFSTLEIQRTEQGDSAMYLCASSSFGSGKREKLFFGSGTQLSVL.

The rearrangement joins TRBV5-1 to TRBJ2-1; TRBD2 might be the D (6 bases). In germline, CDR1 is SGHRS, CDR2 YFSETQ. The V and J ends lost 7 bases and 3 bases respectively, with 23 bases between them. There are 17 residues in the CDR3. DNA for the CDR3: TGCGCCAGCTCTTCGGGGGTGGGCTACCGCATCTACAATGAGCAGTTCTTC. Its translation is CASSSGVGYRIYNEQFF.

The rearrangement joins TRBV5-1 to TRBJ2-7; 7 nucleotides line up with TRBD2. Germline V gene sequence: CDR1 SGHRS, CDR2 YFSETQ. There are 15 residues in the CDR3. V trimming: 1 base; J trimming: 3 bases; junction bases outside the gene matches: 7. CDR3: CASSLWVAGVYEQYF. The CDR3 nucleotides are TGCGCCAGCAGCTTGTGGGTAGCGGGTGTCTACGAGCAGTACTTC.

The chain recombines TRBV11-2 with TRBJ1-2; 12 positions agree with TRBD1. V trimming: 2 bases; J trimming: 6 bases; junction bases outside the gene matches: 7. The CDR3 contains 16 residues. Looked up from germline, CDR1 is SGHAT and CDR2 is FQNNGV. The CDR3 DNA reads as TGTGCCAGCAGCTTAAGGGACAGGGGGCGACTCGATGGCTACACCTTC. Its protein is CASSLRDRGRLDGYTF.

This chain links TRBV7-8 with TRBJ2-2; 7 bases are shared with TRBD1. V lost 5 bases, J lost 6 bases, and 6 bases stayed unmatched. The CDR3 is 14 amino acids. Germline lookup yields CDR1 SGHVS and CDR2 FQNEAQ. The CDR3 DNA reads as TGTGCCAGCAGCCAGATGACAGGGCCCGGGGAGCTGTTTTTT. Translated, it gives CASSQMTGPGELFF. The variable domain in full, completed from reference TRBV7-8 and TRBJ2-2, reads GAGVSQSPRYKVAKRGQDVALRCDPISGHVSLFWYQQALGQGPEFLTYFQNEAQLDKSGLPSDRFFAERPEGSVSTLKIQRTQQEDSAVYLCASSQMTGPGELFFGEGSRLTVL.

A single count supports this clone. This sequence joins TRBV15 and TRBJ1-6, with D maybe TRBD1 (5 bases). V lost 3 bases, J lost 11 bases, and 14 bases lay in between. The germline gives CDR1 LNHNV, CDR2 YYDKDF (reference sequence). The CDR3 contains 14 residues. The CDR3 DNA is TGTGCCACCAGCAGGTGGGGTTGGGGCGCACCCCTCCACTTT. This translates into CATSRWGWGAPLHF.

The CDR3 reads CASSIDWGAGANVLTF. The CDR3 DNA sequence: TGTGCCAGTAGTATAGATTGGGGGGCTGGGGCCAACGTCCTGACTTTC. The V gene is TRBV19, the J gene TRBJ2-6, with TRBD2 as a possible D gene (6 bases). The CDR3 is 16 amino acids. Deletions cut 0 bases from V and 2 bases from J, with 8 bases between. Germline V gene lookup returns CDR1 LNHDA and CDR2 SQIVND (reference sequence).

This rearrangement joins TRBV5-1 to TRBJ2-5, with D perhaps matching TRBD2 (6 bases). The CDR3 spans 11 residues. The germline CDR1 and CDR2 sequences are SGHRS and YFSETQ. V lost 6 bases, J lost 4 bases, and 7 bases lay in between. The CDR3 protein is CASMRGETQYF. The CDR3 DNA reads TGCGCCAGCATGCGGGGAGAGACCCAGTACTTC.

This chain links TRBV29-1 with TRBJ2-1; D gene unclear. The CDR3 extends over 11 amino acids. V gave up 4 bases and J gave up 9 bases, with 10 bases separating them. In germline, CDR1 is SQVTM, CDR2 ANQGSEA. The CDR3 coding sequence is TGCAGCGTTGGTCCCGGGTCTGAGCAGTTCTTC. The encoded protein is CSVGPGSEQFF.

This clone has more than one count but fewer than ten. V is TRBV7-3 and J is TRBJ2-3, with D possibly being TRBD1 (6 bases). CDR1 SGHTA and CDR2 FQGTGA come from the germline V gene. The germline V and J ends were trimmed by 2 bases and 1 base, with 10 bases remaining between them. CDR3 length: 15 amino acids. The DNA of the CDR3 is TGTGCCAGCAGCTTAGGGTCAGGGGGCACAGATACGCAGTATTTT. This translates into CASSLGSGGTDTQYF. The variable domain in full, with the rest retrieved from reference TRBV7-3 and TRBJ2-3, is GAGVSQTPSNKVTEKGKYVELRCDPISGHTALYWYRQSLGQGPEFLIYFQGTGAADDSGLPNDRFFAVRPEGSVSTLKIQRTERGDSAVYLCASSLGSGGTDTQYFGPGTRLTVL.

This clone occurred once. The V call is TRBV7-2, the J call TRBJ2-7; 9 nucleotides align to TRBD2. V lost 6 bases to trimming and J lost 5 bases; unmatched junction nucleotides: 8. The CDR3 totals 14 residues. Germline V CDR1 and CDR2: SGHTA, FQGNSA. The CDR3 sequence: CASSSGLAHDEQYF. The CDR3 DNA is TGTGCCAGCAGTTCGGGACTAGCTCATGACGAGCAGTACTTC.

This chain connects TRBV28 to TRBJ1-5, with TRBD1 as a possible D gene (6 bases). V gave up 1 base and J gave up 7 bases, with 11 bases separating them. CDR3 length: 14 residues. Germline V gives CDR1 MDHEN, CDR2 SYDVKM. CDR3 region: CASSLSGALQPQHF. The CDR3 DNA follows: TGTGCCAGCAGTTTATCAGGGGCGCTCCAGCCCCAGCATTTT.

The chain couples TRBV18 to TRBJ2-7; 9 bases agree with TRBD1. J lost 2 bases, V lost 3 bases, and 2 bases had no gene match. Germline V gene lookup returns CDR1 KGHSH and CDR2 LQKENI. The CDR3 sequence is 14 residues long. In DNA, the CDR3 is TGTGCCAGCTCACCGCGGACAGGGGCCTACGAGCAGTACTTC. It encodes CASSPRTGAYEQYF.

The V call is TRBV15, the J call TRBJ1-2; perhaps TRBD1 as D (6 bases). Trimming shortened V by 1 base and J by 2 bases, and 11 bases separated the two germline ends. Germline V gives CDR1 LNHNV, CDR2 YYDKDF (reference sequence). The CDR3 covers 15 residues. CDR3 sequence (DNA): TGTGCCACCAGCAGAGCTTCCACAGGGAACTATGGCTACACCTTC. Encoded protein: CATSRASTGNYGYTF.

This rearrangement joins TRBV4-3 to TRBJ2-2; 8 nucleotides agree with TRBD2. Germline CDR1 and CDR2: LGHNA and YSLEER. The CDR3 extends over 19 amino acids. The ends lost 6 bases at V and 1 base at J; junction bases unmatched: 16. The CDR3 region has the DNA TGCGCCAGCAGTCAGAGTCGGGGTTTAGCGGGATTGAACACCGGGGAGCTGTTTTTT. Residues: CASSQSRGLAGLNTGELFF.

The gene calls are TRBV6-6 and TRBJ2-5; D unclear. This CDR3 spans 10 amino acids. Per the germline V gene, CDR1 is MNHNY and CDR2 is SVGAGI (reference sequence). V lost 10 bases, J lost 5 bases, and 8 bases lay in between. The chain's CDR3 is CANIGETQYF. CDR3 bases: TGTGCCAACATCGGGGAGACCCAGTACTTC.

The chain links TRBV19 to TRBJ2-1; perhaps TRBD1 as D (6 bases). Germline CDR1 and CDR2: LNHDA and SQIVND (reference sequence). V was shortened by 3 bases and J by 1 base, with 13 bases between the two germline ends. CDR3 length: 16 amino acids. The CDR3 coding sequence is TGTGCCAGTAGTATTTTTCCGGGACAATCCTACAATGAGCAGTTCTTC. This gives the protein CASSIFPGQSYNEQFF.

The rearrangement joins TRBV15 to TRBJ1-2; D gene unclear. Germline lookup yields CDR1 LNHNV and CDR2 YYDKDF (reference sequence). Trimming removed 0 bases from V and 7 bases from J, with 9 bases in between. The CDR3 is 13 amino acids. The CDR3 sequence is CATSRDYTGGYTF. The CDR3 region has the DNA TGTGCCACCAGCAGAGATTATACTGGTGGCTACACCTTC.

The V and J genes are TRBV6-4 and TRBJ2-1; 10 nucleotides agree with TRBD2. The CDR3 has 15 residues. The V and J ends lost 5 bases and 8 bases, in that order; junction bases with no gene match: 9. The germline V gene encodes CDR1 MRHNA and CDR2 SNTAGT. The CDR3, as DNA: TGTGCCAGCAGTTTGGGGCTAGCGGGAGTCGATGAGCAGTTCTTC. It yields the protein CASSLGLAGVDEQFF.

This chain joins TRBV28 and TRBJ1-2, with 7 bases aligning to TRBD1. This CDR3 has 15 amino acids. V lost 1 base and J lost 4; bases outside the gene matches: 6. Germline CDR1 reads MDHEN; CDR2 reads SYDVKM. The CDR3 DNA reads as TGTGCCAGCAGTTTATTGGGGGACAGCTTCTATGGCTACACCTTC. It yields the protein CASSLLGDSFYGYTF.

The sample holds one count of this clone. V gene TRBV7-7 combines with J gene TRBJ2-7, with 7 positions matching TRBD2. The CDR3 spans 13 residues. Germline trimming cut 5 bases from V and 6 bases from J; bases unmatched to any gene: 7. The V gene's germline CDR1 is SSHAT and CDR2 FNYEAQ (reference sequence). This CDR3 is CASSLGPGGEQYF. The CDR3 DNA follows: TGTGCCAGCAGCCTTGGACCGGGAGGCGAGCAGTACTTC.

This clone was detected once. V usage is TRBV4-2 and J usage is TRBJ1-5; D is perhaps TRBD1 (5 bases). Germline CDR1 LGHNA, CDR2 YNFKEQ. Trimming cost V 1 base and J 6 bases, with 16 bases left between them. CDR3 length: 16 amino acids. In DNA, the CDR3 is TGTGCCAGCAGCCAAGTCGGCCGAGGCGGGGGTCAGCCCCAGCATTTT. The encoded protein is CASSQVGRGGGQPQHF.

Regarding this clone: Germline and junction disagree at one end, which may indicate a read error. The chain joins TRBV11-3 to TRBJ2-7; weak D call: TRBD2 (5 bases). This CDR3 spans 13 amino acids. CDR1 and CDR2 (germline): SGHNT, YENEEA. CDR3 loop: CASSLLDSHEQYF. The DNA for the CDR3 is TGTGCCAGCAGCTTACTGGACTCCCACGAGCAGTACTTC.